The T cell receptor (beta chain) described here comes from a study of blood T cell repertoires in COVID-19. In the study overall: The United States, Italy and Spain were the sources of the acute and convalescent COVID-19 samples.

The V segment lost 6 bases and the J segment 7 bases; nucleotides outside the gene matches: 8. CDR3 length: 13 residues. The participants were between roughly 18 and 90 years old and came from 24 US areas. Categorization into cohorts depended on clinical history that participants reported. TCRdb's table, derived via immunoSEQ multiplex PCR, lists solely in-frame clones and lacks some. The table shows some 230,000 clones, with 80% to 90% occurring only once. The V and J genes are TRBV12-3 or TRBV12-4 and TRBJ1-2; TRBD1 aligns across 7 bases. The clonotype comes from a young woman in a cohort exposed to, infected with or recovered from COVID-19 (not recorded which). Sequenced input: PBMCs or T cells enriched from blood (not recorded which). CDR3 amino acids: CASRGKGAGGYTF. CDR3 bases: TGTGCCAGCAGGGGGAAGGGGGCCGGTGGCTACACCTTC.